The count of the clone carrying this T cell receptor beta chain is one. This sample is drawn from a study of T cell responses to AZD1222 COVID-19 vaccine. Across the whole study: Doses given second, at about 4 or about 12 weeks, were pooled.

Produced via immunoSEQ multiplex PCR; TCRdb's table is partial and in-frame only. Among over 100,000 clones listed, roughly 93% were seen once. CDR3 size: 14 residues. Germline CDR1 is MDHEN and CDR2 is SYDVKM. V lost 6 bases and J lost 5, with 14 bases in between. Here the sequenced sample was peripheral blood, taken on day 0 of AZD1222 vaccination. This clonotype was sampled from an adult in good health. The chain combines TRBV28 with TRBJ2-1; D is uncertain. This chain's CDR3 is CASRRTTRHNEQFF. The CDR3, as DNA: TGTGCCAGCAGACGCACGACAAGGCACAATGAGCAGTTCTTC.